This TCR beta chain was recovered during a study of CD8 T cells in Susac syndrome. Reverse transcription of about 0.5 to 1 ug RNA used random hexamers. TCRdb reprocessed the immunoSEQ multiplex PCR reads via MiXCR and lists one record per CDR3 protein. The sample records under 95,000 distinct CDR3 sequences, around 94% being singletons. The CDR3 is 15 amino acids. Germline CDR1 reads SGDLS; CDR2 reads YYNGEE. The V and J ends lost 3 bases and 1 base, in that order; junction bases with no gene match: 0. The sequencing sample was made of CD4+ T cells from PBMCs. The receptor's source is a human donor with Susac syndrome. The chain is built from TRBV9 and TRBJ2-6; 8 bases align to TRBD2. The CDR3 loop reads CASSAGGSGANVLTF. DNA for the CDR3: TGTGCCAGCAGCGCGGGGGGGTCTGGGGCCAACGTCCTGACTTTC.